This T cell receptor beta chain was captured by sequencing in a study of blood T cell repertoires in COVID-19. Background on the study: The samples span acute and convalescent COVID-19 from the United States, Italy and Spain. PBMCs, B-cell-depleted T cells, or T cells provided the cDNA or gDNA that made up the material.

Per the original methods: Reference gene primer amplification gave estimated nucleated cell counts. The protocol was immunoSEQ multiplex PCR, while the TCRdb copy is restricted to in-frame clones and leaves out a portion. V and J calls plus clone size are reproduced from that table; the DNA served to infer D and trimming. The sample includes tens of thousands of clones, 90% of them seen just once. The CDR3 is 13 amino acids. Deletions cut 1 base from V and 7 bases from J, with 7 bases between. The germline CDR1 and CDR2 sequences are KGHDR and SFDVKD. Sequencing was performed on peripheral blood. This chain connects TRBV24-1 to TRBJ2-1; D is undetermined. The receptor's source is a woman aged 55 to 70 with active COVID-19. CDR3 protein: CATSDFPGNEQFF. The CDR3 DNA sequence: TGTGCCACCAGTGATTTTCCCGGGAATGAGCAGTTCTTC.